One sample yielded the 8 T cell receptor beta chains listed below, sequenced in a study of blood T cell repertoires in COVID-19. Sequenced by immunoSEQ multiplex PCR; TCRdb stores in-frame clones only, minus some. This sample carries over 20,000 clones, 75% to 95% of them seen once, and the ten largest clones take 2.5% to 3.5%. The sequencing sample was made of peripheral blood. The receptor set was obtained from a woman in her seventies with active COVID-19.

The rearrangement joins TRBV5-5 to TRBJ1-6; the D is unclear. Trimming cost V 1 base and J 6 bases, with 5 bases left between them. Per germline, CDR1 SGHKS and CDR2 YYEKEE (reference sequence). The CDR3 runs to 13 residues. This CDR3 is CASSLSINSPLHF. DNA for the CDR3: TGTGCCAGCAGCTTGTCCATTAATTCACCCCTCCACTTT.

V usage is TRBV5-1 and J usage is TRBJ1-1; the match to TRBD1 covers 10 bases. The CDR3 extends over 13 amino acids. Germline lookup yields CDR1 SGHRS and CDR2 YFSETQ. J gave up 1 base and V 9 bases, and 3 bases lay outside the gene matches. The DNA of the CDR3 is TGCGCCACGGGACAGGGGTGGAACACTGAAGCTTTCTTT. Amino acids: CATGQGWNTEAFF.

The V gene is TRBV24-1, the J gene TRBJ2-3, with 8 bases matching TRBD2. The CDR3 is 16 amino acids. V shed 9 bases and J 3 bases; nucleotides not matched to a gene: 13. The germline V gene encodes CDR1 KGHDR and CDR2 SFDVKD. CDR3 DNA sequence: TGTGCCACCTCCCTAAACGGACTAGCTTCGACAGATACGCAGTATTTT. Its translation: CATSLNGLASTDTQYF.

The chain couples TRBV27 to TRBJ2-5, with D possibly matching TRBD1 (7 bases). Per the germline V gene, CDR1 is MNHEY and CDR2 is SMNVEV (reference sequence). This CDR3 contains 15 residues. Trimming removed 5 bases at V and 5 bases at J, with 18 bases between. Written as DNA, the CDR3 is TGTGCCAGCAGTCCCCGGCAGGGGGGCTGGGAGACCCAGTACTTC. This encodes CASSPRQGGWETQYF.

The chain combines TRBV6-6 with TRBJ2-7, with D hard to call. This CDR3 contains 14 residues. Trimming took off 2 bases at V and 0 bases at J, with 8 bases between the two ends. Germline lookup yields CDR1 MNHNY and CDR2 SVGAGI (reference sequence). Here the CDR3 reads CASSYGQDSYEQYF. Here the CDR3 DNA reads TGTGCCAGCAGTTACGGGCAGGACTCCTACGAGCAGTACTTC.

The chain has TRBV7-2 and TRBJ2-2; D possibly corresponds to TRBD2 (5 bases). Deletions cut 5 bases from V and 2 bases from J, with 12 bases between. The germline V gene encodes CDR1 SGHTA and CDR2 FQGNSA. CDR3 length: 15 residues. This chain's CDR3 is CASSAARENTGELFF. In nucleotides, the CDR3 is TGTGCCAGCAGCGCAGCGAGGGAAAACACCGGGGAGCTGTTTTTT.

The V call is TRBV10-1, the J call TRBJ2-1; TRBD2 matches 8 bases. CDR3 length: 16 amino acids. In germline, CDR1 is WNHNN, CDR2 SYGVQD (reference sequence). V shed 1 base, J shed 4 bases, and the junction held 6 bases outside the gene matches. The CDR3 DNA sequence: TGCGCCAGCAGTGAGTTTAGTAGCGGGACTTACAATGAGCAGTTCTTC. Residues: CASSEFSSGTYNEQFF.

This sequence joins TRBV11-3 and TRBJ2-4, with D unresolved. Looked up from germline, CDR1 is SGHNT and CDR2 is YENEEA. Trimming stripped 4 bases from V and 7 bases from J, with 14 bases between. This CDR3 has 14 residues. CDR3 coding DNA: TGTGCCAGCAGCTCCCAAACTACCCGGAACATTCAGTACTTC. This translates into CASSSQTTRNIQYF. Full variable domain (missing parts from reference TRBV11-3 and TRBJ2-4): EAGVVQSPRYKIIEKKQPVAFWCNPISGHNTLYWYLQNLGQGPELLIRYENEEAVDDSQLPKDRFSAERLKGVDSTLKIQPAELGDSAVYLCASSSQTTRNIQYFGAGTRLSVL.